Presented here are 6 T cell receptor beta chains from one specimen sequenced in a study of regulatory T cells in long-lasting Graves disease. Arm-PCR of CDR3 regions and iRepertoire HTBI primers were the basis on which TCR beta libraries were built. TCRdb re-analysed the multiplex PCR reads in MiXCR, keeping a single row per CDR3 protein. Of over 350,000 distinct CDR3 sequences in the sample, 13% to 15% are singletons; the top ten hold under 20%. The time point is: newly diagnosed GD, antithyroid drugs for less than 3 months. Researchers made the TCR library from RNA that was extracted from PBMCs. This sample also appeared in a second study, on T cells in Graves' hyperthyroidism and ophthalmopathy.

The material sequenced was peripheral blood mononuclear cells (PBMCs), taken at new diagnosis, from a patient treated with antithyroid drugs. These receptor sequences come from a woman aged 45-60 years with Graves disease.

This clonotype was seen at least ten times. V gene TRBV30 combines with J gene TRBJ1-2; D uncertain. The CDR3 has 12 amino acids. With 0 bases removed from V and 4 bases from J, the gap between germline ends came to 6 bases. Looked up from germline, CDR1 is GTSNPN and CDR2 is SVGIG (reference sequence). CDR3 bases: TGTGCCTGGAGTGTGACGTCCTATGGCTACACCTTC. Amino acids: CAWSVTSYGYTF.

This clonotype was recorded only once. A read error is the likely source, as a far larger clone sits one nucleotide away. V is TRBV18 and J is TRBJ2-5; D might be TRBD2 (6 bases). The CDR3 extends over 15 amino acids. Germline CDR1 is KGHSH and CDR2 is LQKENI. Trimming stripped 2 bases from V and 11 bases from J, with 21 bases between. DNA of the CDR3: TGTGCCAGCTCACCATCTCAACTAGCTGGGGGTGAGCAGTACTTC. Residues: CASSPSQLAGGEQYF. Supplemented by reference TRBV18 and TRBJ2-5, the full variable domain reads NAGVMQNPRHLVRRRGQEARLRCSPMKGHSHVYWYRQLPEEGLKFMVYLQKENIIDESGMPKERFSAEFPKEGPSILRIQQVVRGDSAAYFCASSPSQLAGGEQYFGPGTRLLVL.

The chain recombines TRBV3-1 with TRBJ2-7; TRBD2 agrees at 8 bases. The CDR3 is made up of 16 amino acids. The V gene end was trimmed by 0 bases and the J gene end by 5 bases; junction bases not matched to a gene: 9. Germline V lookup: CDR1 LGHDT, CDR2 YNNKEL (reference sequence). CDR3 amino acids: CASSQDGSGTINEQYF. CDR3 nucleotides: TGTGCCAGCAGCCAAGATGGTAGCGGGACGATCAACGAGCAGTACTTC.

The CDR3 spells CASRGRDGSLYEQYF. DNA of the CDR3: TGTGCCAGCAGGGGGCGTGACGGGAGCCTTTACGAGCAGTACTTC. This rearrangement joins TRBV27 to TRBJ2-7, with D perhaps TRBD2 (6 bases). The V gene lost 6 bases and the J gene lost 4 bases, with 19 bases spanning the gap. The CDR3 contains 15 residues. Germline values: CDR1 MNHEY, CDR2 SMNVEV (reference sequence).

Only a few counts were recorded for this clonotype. V and J are TRBV7-2 and TRBJ1-5; possibly TRBD1 for D (6 bases). Per the germline V gene, CDR1 is SGHTA and CDR2 is FQGNSA. V was pared by 3 bases and J by 3 bases, with 12 bases between. CDR3 length equals 15 residues. DNA of the CDR3: TGTGCCAGCAGCTTCCGGTTGGGGGCCAATCAGCCCCAGCATTTT. The encoded protein is CASSFRLGANQPQHF.

V usage is TRBV11-2 and J usage is TRBJ1-6; weak D call: TRBD1 (5 bases). The CDR3 runs to 18 residues. Per the germline V gene, CDR1 is SGHAT and CDR2 is FQNNGV. The V gene lost 1 base and the J gene lost 4 bases, with 17 bases spanning the gap. In DNA form, the CDR3 reads TGTGCCAGCAGCTTAGTTTTGGGGGGTAGGGTTTATAATTCACCCCTCCACTTT. Its translation: CASSLVLGGRVYNSPLHF.